Listed here is a single T cell receptor beta chain. The antigen remains undetermined. The read stops 3 residues short of the end of the CDR3; the missing end is completed from the germline J gene. This sample is drawn from a study of T cells in women clearing cervical HPV infection. All donors had a single incident cervical HPV16 infection, not prevalent. Findings and caveats of the study: CIN3+ cases had significantly higher TCR richness than controls; evenness did not differ.

TCRdb keeps only in-frame clones here, not all; method: immunoSEQ multiplex PCR. This table holds about 35,000 clones. Germline V gene sequence: CDR1 SGHTA, CDR2 FQGNSA. This CDR3 comprises 15 residues. Trimming removed 1 base from V and 5 bases from J, with 12 bases in between. The TCR sequence derives from a woman between 18 and 75 years old with a cervical HPV16 infection that either progressed to CIN3+ or cleared (not recorded which). Sequencing was performed on blood buffy coat. The chain is built from TRBV7-2 and TRBJ2-1; D call uncertain. CDR3 DNA, as far as it was read: TGTGCCAGCAGCTTAGGGATTAGCTCAAACAATGAG. Protein: CASSLGISSNNE. The whole CDR3 protein is CASSLGISSNNEQFF.